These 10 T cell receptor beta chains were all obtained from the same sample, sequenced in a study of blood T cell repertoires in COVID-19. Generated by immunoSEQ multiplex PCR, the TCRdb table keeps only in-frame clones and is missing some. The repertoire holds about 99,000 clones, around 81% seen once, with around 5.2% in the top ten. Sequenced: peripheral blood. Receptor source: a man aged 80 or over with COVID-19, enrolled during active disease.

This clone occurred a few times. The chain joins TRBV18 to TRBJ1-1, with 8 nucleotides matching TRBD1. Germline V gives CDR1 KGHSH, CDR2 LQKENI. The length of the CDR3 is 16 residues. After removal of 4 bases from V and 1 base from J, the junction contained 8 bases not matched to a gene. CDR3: CASSLTTQGANTEAFF. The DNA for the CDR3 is TGTGCCAGCTCACTTACCACGCAGGGGGCGAACACTGAAGCTTTCTTT.

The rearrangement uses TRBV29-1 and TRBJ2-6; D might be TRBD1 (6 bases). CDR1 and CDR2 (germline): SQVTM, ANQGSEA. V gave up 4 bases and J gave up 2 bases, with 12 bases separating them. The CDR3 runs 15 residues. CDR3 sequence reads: CSVGPGDPGANVLTF. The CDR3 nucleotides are TGCAGCGTTGGCCCAGGGGATCCTGGGGCCAACGTCCTGACTTTC.

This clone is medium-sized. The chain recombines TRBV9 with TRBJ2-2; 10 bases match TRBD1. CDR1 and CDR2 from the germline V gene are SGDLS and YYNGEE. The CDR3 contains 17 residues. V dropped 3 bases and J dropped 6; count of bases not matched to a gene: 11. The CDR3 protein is CASSARPGQGFAGELFF. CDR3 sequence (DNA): TGTGCCAGCAGCGCCCGACCGGGACAGGGGTTTGCCGGGGAGCTGTTTTTT.

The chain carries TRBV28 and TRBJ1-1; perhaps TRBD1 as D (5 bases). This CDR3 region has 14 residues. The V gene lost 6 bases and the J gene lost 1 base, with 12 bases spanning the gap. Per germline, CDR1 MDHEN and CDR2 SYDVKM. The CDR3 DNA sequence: TGTGCCAGCAGAACTGGACATCAGAACACTGAAGCTTTCTTT. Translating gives CASRTGHQNTEAFF.

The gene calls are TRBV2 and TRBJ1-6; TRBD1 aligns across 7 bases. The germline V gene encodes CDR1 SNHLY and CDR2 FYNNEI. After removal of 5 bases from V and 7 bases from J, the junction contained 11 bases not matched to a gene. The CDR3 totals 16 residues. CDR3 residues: CASSLNPGQTNSPLHF. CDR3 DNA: TGTGCCAGCAGTCTCAATCCGGGACAGACGAATTCACCCCTCCACTTT.

CDR3 in amino acids: CSAAGTTEAFF. CDR3 nucleotides: TGCAGTGCTGCCGGGACAACCGAAGCTTTCTTT. The chain links TRBV20-1 to TRBJ1-1; a possible D gene is TRBD1 (6 bases). CDR3 length equals 11 residues. Looked up from germline, CDR1 is DFQATT and CDR2 is SNEGSKA (reference sequence). Trimming pared 5 bases from V and 8 bases from J, leaving 12 bases between.

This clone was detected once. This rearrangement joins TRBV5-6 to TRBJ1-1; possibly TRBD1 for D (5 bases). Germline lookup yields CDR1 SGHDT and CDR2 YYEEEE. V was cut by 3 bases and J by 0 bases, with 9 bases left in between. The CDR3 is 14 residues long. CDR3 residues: CASSWGLLNTEAFF. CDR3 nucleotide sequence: TGTGCCAGCAGCTGGGGACTACTGAACACTGAAGCTTTCTTT.

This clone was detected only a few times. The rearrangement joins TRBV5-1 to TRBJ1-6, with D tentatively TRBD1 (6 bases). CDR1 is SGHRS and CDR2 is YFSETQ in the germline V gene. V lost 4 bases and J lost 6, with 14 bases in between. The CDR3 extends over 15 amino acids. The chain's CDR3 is CASSIRGMGNSPLHF. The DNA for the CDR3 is TGCGCCAGCAGCATCAGGGGTATGGGTAATTCACCCCTCCACTTT.

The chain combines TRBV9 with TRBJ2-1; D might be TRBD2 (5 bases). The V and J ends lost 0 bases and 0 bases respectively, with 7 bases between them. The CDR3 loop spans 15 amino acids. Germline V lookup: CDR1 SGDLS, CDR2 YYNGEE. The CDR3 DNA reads TGTGCCAGCAGCGTAGATGGAGGCTCCTACAATGAGCAGTTCTTC. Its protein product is CASSVDGGSYNEQFF.

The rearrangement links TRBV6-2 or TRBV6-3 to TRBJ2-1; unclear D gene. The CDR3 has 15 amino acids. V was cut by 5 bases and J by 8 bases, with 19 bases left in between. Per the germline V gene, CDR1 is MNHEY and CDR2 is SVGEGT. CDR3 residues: CASSNPVGSRHEQFF. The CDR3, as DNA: TGTGCCAGCAGTAACCCGGTTGGTAGTCGCCATGAGCAGTTCTTC.